This is a list of T cell receptor beta chains from one sample in a study of blood T cell repertoires in COVID-19. Profiled with immunoSEQ multiplex PCR; TCRdb holds only in-frame clones, not every one. The table includes tens of thousands of clones, approximately 88% detected once. The specimen was peripheral blood. The receptors were sampled from a human donor in a cohort sampled during active COVID-19. CDR3s include the opening cysteine and the closing phenylalanine or tryptophan. Expanded clones are given a class, and other clones once, few, many or no size at all.

TRBV20-1	TRBJ1-1	.	CSASTRHLGRNTEAFF
TRBV4-1	TRBJ1-6	.	CASSQVDQIYNSPLHF
TRBV18	TRBJ1-5	.	CASSPPPLGQGAHQPQHF
TRBV5-4	TRBJ2-3	few	CASSSKAESSDTQYF
TRBV9	TRBJ2-3	once	CASSPRGAVQASTDTQYF
TRBV30	TRBJ2-7	.	CAWSVGGARASYEQYF
TRBV4-3	TRBJ2-6	.	CASSQPGQGARANVLTF
TRBV6-4	TRBJ2-1	once	CASSVGTSVYNEQFF
TRBV4-2	TRBJ2-1	few	CASSQDLTGIYNEQFF
TRBV14	TRBJ2-3	.	CASSQGSGVGTDTQYF
TRBV7-2	TRBJ2-7	.	CASTGLAGGLPYEQYF
TRBV2	TRBJ2-1	.	CASSGLAEVYNEQFF
TRBV6-6	TRBJ2-3	.	CASSWTGGTDTQYF
TRBV21-1	TRBJ1-4	.	CASNEQGVTNEKLFF
TRBV3-1/TRBV3-2	TRBJ2-1	.	CASSPGGLAGSGKGFF
TRBV6-2/TRBV6-3	TRBJ1-5	.	CASSYKVGGGHSNQPQHF
TRBV7-6	TRBJ1-2	.	CASSLYGGRGYTF
TRBV5-6	TRBJ2-5	.	CASSFPGQAKSETQYF
TRBV5-1	TRBJ1-3	.	CASSLAPESTGNTIYF
TRBV2	TRBJ2-1	.	CASSGWTSGYNEQFF
TRBV25-1	TRBJ1-1	.	CASSGNRVHNTEAFF
TRBV9	TRBJ1-3	.	CASSVAGDTIYF
TRBV6-2/TRBV6-3	TRBJ2-1	.	CASSYSLAGAYNEQFF
TRBV7-3	TRBJ2-2	.	CASRFNGELFF
TRBV5-1	TRBJ2-3	.	CASSLVGGDTQYF
TRBV6-6	TRBJ2-1	.	CASSYDRTDWQFF
TRBV7-2	TRBJ1-5	.	CASSLKGRGQPQHF
TRBV2	TRBJ2-7	.	CASSDRLGTGAYEQYF
TRBV2	TRBJ1-1	.	CASSDPGQGSQKAFF
TRBV6-2/TRBV6-3	TRBJ2-7	.	CASSSFPSSGYEQYF
TRBV21-1	TRBJ1-5	.	CASSKGEGLKGDQPQHF
TRBV2	TRBJ2-1	few	CASKMTGVSSYNEQFF
TRBV18	TRBJ1-2	.	CASSPPLPGGFLGYTF
TRBV5-1	TRBJ1-6	.	CASSLTAGRYNSPLHF
TRBV10-1	TRBJ2-2	.	CASSEPRMSGELFF
TRBV12-3/TRBV12-4	TRBJ1-5	.	CASSFRGIQPQHF
TRBV19	TRBJ1-2	.	CASSISRQPLHGYTF
TRBV7-2	TRBJ1-4	.	CASSQGQGEKLFF
TRBV7-2	TRBJ1-2	.	CASSLGQYYGYTF
TRBV7-2	TRBJ1-5	.	CASSWDRPNQPQHF
TRBV4-3	TRBJ1-2	.	CASSQVLSLNYGYTF
TRBV28	TRBJ1-2	few	CASSSPMGRRGYGYTF
TRBV4-1	TRBJ1-1	.	CASSQEVRGVNTEAFF
TRBV5-1	TRBJ1-2	once	CASSFAAENYGYTF
TRBV7-6	TRBJ2-1	.	CASSSGQGPLTYNEQFF
TRBV4-1	TRBJ1-2	.	CASSQYLDRSNYGYTF
TRBV7-3	TRBJ2-3	.	CASSLLGASGAPVQTDTQYF
TRBV19	TRBJ1-1	.	CASSIGQGNTEAFF
TRBV7-6	TRBJ2-5	few	CASSPTHAPGGKETQYF
TRBV27	TRBJ1-1	.	CASSRGRSTEAFF
TRBV19	TRBJ1-3	.	CASRPSGKGNTIYF
TRBV18	TRBJ1-1	.	CASSSDRVKAFF